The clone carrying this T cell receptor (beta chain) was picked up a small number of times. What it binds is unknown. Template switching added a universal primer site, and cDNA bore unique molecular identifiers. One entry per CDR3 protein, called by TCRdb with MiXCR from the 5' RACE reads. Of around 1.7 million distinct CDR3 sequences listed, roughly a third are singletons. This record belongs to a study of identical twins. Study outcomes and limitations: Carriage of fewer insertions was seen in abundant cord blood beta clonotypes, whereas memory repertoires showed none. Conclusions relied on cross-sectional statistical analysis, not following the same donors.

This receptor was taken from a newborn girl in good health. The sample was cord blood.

In DNA form, the CDR3 reads TGTGCCAGCAGCTTATCCCGACTAGCGGTGAGCTCCTACGAGCAGTACTTC. This codes for CASSLSRLAVSSYEQYF. V is TRBV7-2 and J is TRBJ2-7; TRBD2 matches at 9 bases. The CDR3 sequence is 17 residues long. Looked up from germline, CDR1 is SGHTA and CDR2 is FQGNSA. Losses at the gene ends were 2 bases for V and 0 bases for J; bases not matched to a gene: 8. Based on the CDR3 plus reference TRBV7-2 and TRBJ2-7, the full variable domain is GAGVSQSPSNKVTEKGKDVELRCDPISGHTALYWYRQSLGQGLEFLIYFQGNSAPDKSGLPSDRFSAERTGGSVSTLTIQRTQQEDSAVYLCASSLSRLAVSSYEQYFGPGTRLTVT.